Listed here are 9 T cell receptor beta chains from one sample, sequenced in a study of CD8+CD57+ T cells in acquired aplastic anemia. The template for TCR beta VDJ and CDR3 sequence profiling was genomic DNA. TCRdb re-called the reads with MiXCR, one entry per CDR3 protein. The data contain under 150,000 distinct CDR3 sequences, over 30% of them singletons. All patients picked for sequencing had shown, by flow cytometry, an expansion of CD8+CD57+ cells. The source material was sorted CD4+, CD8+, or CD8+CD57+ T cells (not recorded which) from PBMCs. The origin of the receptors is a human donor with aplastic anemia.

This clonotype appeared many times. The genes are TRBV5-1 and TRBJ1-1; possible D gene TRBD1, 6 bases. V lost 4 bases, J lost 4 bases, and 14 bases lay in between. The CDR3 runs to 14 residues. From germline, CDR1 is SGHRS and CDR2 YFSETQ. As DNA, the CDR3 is TGCGCCAGCAGCACCCAACGGACAGCCACTGAAGCTTTCTTT. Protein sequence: CASSTQRTATEAFF.

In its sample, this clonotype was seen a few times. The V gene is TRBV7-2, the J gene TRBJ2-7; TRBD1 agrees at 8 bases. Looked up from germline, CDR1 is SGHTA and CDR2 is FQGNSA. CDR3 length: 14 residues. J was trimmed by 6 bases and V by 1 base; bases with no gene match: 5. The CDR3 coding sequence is TGTGCCAGCAGCTTAGGGACAGGGCAAGGCGAGCAGTACTTC. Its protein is CASSLGTGQGEQYF.

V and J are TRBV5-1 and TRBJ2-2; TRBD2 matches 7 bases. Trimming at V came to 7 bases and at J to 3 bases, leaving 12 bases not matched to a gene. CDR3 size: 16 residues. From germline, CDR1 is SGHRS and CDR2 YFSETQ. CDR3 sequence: CASAPPGLADTGELFF. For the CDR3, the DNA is TGCGCCAGCGCCCCCCCAGGGCTAGCGGACACCGGGGAGCTGTTTTTT.

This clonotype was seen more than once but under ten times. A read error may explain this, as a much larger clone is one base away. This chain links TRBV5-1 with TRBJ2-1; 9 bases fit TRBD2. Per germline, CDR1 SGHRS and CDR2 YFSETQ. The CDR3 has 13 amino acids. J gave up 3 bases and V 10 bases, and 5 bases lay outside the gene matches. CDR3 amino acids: CAGGGENYNEQFF. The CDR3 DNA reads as TGCGCCGGCGGGGGGGAAAACTACAATGAGCAGTTCTTC.

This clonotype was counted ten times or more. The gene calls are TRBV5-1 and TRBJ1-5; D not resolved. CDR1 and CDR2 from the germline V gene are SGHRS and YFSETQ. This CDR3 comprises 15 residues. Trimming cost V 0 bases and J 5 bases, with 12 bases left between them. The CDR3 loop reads CASSLVLTGYQPQHF. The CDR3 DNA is TGCGCCAGCAGCTTGGTCCTTACGGGCTATCAGCCCCAGCATTTT.

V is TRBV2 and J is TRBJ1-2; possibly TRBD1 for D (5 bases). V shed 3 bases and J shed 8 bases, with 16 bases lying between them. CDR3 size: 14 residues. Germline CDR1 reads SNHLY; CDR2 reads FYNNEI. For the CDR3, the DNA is TGTGCCAGCAGTGAGGTGGACTTCAAGGGGGGCTACACCTTC. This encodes CASSEVDFKGGYTF.

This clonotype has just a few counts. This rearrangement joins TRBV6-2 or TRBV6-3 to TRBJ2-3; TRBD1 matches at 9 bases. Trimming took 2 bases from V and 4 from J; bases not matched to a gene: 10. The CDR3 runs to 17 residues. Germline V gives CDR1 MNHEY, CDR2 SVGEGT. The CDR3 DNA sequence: TGTGCCAGCAGTTACGGGAGGACAGGGGTTGCTCCAGATACGCAGTATTTT. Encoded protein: CASSYGRTGVAPDTQYF.

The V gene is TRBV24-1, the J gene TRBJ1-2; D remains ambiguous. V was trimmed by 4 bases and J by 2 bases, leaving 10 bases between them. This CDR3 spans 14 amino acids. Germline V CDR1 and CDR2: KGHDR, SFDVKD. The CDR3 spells CATSDPGRNYGYTF. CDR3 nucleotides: TGTGCCACCAGTGACCCTGGACGGAACTATGGCTACACCTTC.

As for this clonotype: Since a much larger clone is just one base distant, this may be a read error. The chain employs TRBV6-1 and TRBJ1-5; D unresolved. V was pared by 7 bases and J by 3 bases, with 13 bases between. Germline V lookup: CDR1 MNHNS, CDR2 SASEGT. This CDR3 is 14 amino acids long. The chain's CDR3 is CASKLGTNNQPQHF. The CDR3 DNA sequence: TGTGCCAGCAAATTGGGCACTAACAATCAGCCCCAGCATTTT.